Following are 27 T cell receptor beta chains from one sample sequenced in a study of blood T cell repertoires in COVID-19. This table comes from immunoSEQ multiplex PCR, and its TCRdb copy is limited to in-frame clones, with some not included. The table has 150,000 to 200,000 clones, around nine tenths seen once; the top ten hold approximately 0.48%. The source material was peripheral blood. Receptor source: a man between 45 and 60 years old with acute or convalescent COVID-19.

The J gene is TRBJ1-1, the V gene TRBV19; D call uncertain. Germline CDR1 and CDR2: LNHDA and SQIVND (reference sequence). V lost 3 bases to trimming and J lost 7 bases, with 15 bases between them. This CDR3 has 14 amino acids. The chain's CDR3 is CASSIVGDRGEAFF. Here the CDR3 DNA reads TGTGCCAGTAGTATTGTTGGGGATCGGGGTGAAGCTTTCTTT.

CDR3 bases: TGTGCCAGCAGCTTGGGGGCCACAGATACGCAGTATTTT. Translated: CASSLGATDTQYF. The J gene is TRBJ2-3, the V gene TRBV5-4; D gene ambiguous. The CDR3 contains 13 residues. Germline CDR1 SGHNT, CDR2 YYREEE (reference sequence). Trimming took off 0 bases at V and 2 bases at J, with 4 bases between the two ends.

V and J are TRBV7-2 and TRBJ2-1; 7 positions agree with TRBD1. Trimming at V came to 3 bases and at J to 0 bases, leaving 5 bases not matched to a gene. CDR3 length: 16 amino acids. Germline V gene data show CDR1 as SGHTA and CDR2 as FQGNSA. The CDR3 protein is CASSLQGQSSYNEQFF. The DNA of the CDR3 is TGTGCCAGCAGCTTGCAGGGACAGAGCTCCTACAATGAGCAGTTCTTC.

This clone has only a few counts. The rearrangement uses TRBV3-1 (or the pseudogene TRBV3-2) and TRBJ1-4; TRBD1 matches at 7 bases. This CDR3 contains 16 residues. V trimming: 1 base; J trimming: 5 bases; junction bases outside the gene matches: 7. CDR1 LGHDT and CDR2 YNNKEL come from the germline V gene (reference sequence). CDR3 protein: CASSQALDRPNEKLFF. The CDR3 DNA reads as TGTGCCAGCAGCCAAGCCCTGGACAGGCCAAATGAAAAACTGTTTTTT.

The rearrangement uses TRBV5-1 and TRBJ2-2; 12 bases match TRBD1. V shed 0 bases and J 7 bases; nucleotides not matched to a gene: 10. CDR1 and CDR2 (germline): SGHRS, YFSETQ. The CDR3 runs to 18 residues. The CDR3 nucleotides are TGCGCCAGCAGCTTGGCCGGAGGGACAGGGGGCTTGTTCGGGGAGCTGTTTTTT. This encodes CASSLAGGTGGLFGELFF.

This sequence joins TRBV5-5 and TRBJ2-3; no clear D. This CDR3 is 14 amino acids long. In germline, CDR1 is SGHKS, CDR2 YYEKEE (reference sequence). Deletions cut 4 bases from V and 0 bases from J, with 9 bases between. The DNA for the CDR3 is TGTGCCAGCAGCCGGCCACAGAGCACAGATACGCAGTATTTT. As protein: CASSRPQSTDTQYF.

J is TRBJ2-7 and V is TRBV27, with 8 bases identical to TRBD1. Trimming removed 5 bases from V and 2 bases from J; junction bases left unmatched: 17. The V gene's germline CDR1 is MNHEY and CDR2 SMNVEV (reference sequence). The CDR3 runs to 18 residues. CDR3 sequence (DNA): TGTGCCAGCAGTCGGAGCTCTGACAGGGGTCAATTCCCCTACGAGCAGTACTTC. This translates into CASSRSSDRGQFPYEQYF.

The chain couples TRBV7-9 to TRBJ2-3, with D unresolved. Germline CDR1 SEHNR, CDR2 FQNEAQ (reference sequence). The CDR3 length is 14 residues. Deletions cut 5 bases from V and 2 bases from J, with 11 bases between. The CDR3 reads CASSTWQDTDTQYF. The CDR3 DNA reads as TGTGCCAGCAGCACCTGGCAGGACACAGATACGCAGTATTTT.

J is TRBJ2-1 and V is TRBV7-2; 12 bases agree with TRBD2. This CDR3 spans 14 amino acids. Losses at the gene ends were 11 bases for V and 9 bases for J; bases not matched to a gene: 11. Per germline, CDR1 SGHTA and CDR2 FQGNSA. The CDR3 is CAGSSGRAGGEQFF. Written as DNA, the CDR3 is TGTGCCGGCTCTAGCGGGAGGGCCGGGGGTGAGCAGTTCTTC.

The chain combines TRBV19 with TRBJ1-5; no definite D call. Germline-derived CDR1 and CDR2 are LNHDA and SQIVND (reference sequence). Trimming took off 4 bases at V and 0 bases at J, with 4 bases between the two ends. The CDR3 is made up of 13 amino acids. DNA for the CDR3: TGTGCCAGTAGTAATAGTAGCAATCAGCCCCAGCATTTT. As protein: CASSNSSNQPQHF.

The chain carries TRBV6-7 and TRBJ2-7; D is unresolved. TRBV6-7 is an open reading frame, and its role is uncertain. V lost 2 bases and J 0 bases, leaving 17 bases between the germline ends. This CDR3 is built from 17 residues. In nucleotides, the CDR3 is TGTGCCAGCAGTTACGGAGCGATCCGCCCTGCCTCCTACGAGCAGTACTTC. It codes for CASSYGAIRPASYEQYF.

This rearrangement joins TRBV7-2 to TRBJ2-5; D gene ambiguous. Trimming removed 0 bases at V and 5 bases at J, with 7 bases between. The germline V gene has CDR1 SGHTA and CDR2 FQGNSA. The CDR3 spans 13 residues. CDR3 DNA: TGTGCCAGCAGCTTAGCGCGTTCGGAGACCCAGTACTTC. Translation: CASSLARSETQYF. Looking up the rest from reference TRBV7-2 and TRBJ2-5 gives the full variable domain: GAGVSQSPSNKVTEKGKDVELRCDPISGHTALYWYRQSLGQGLEFLIYFQGNSAPDKSGLPSDRFSAERTGGSVSTLTIQRTQQEDSAVYLCASSLARSETQYFGPGTRLLVL.

The gene calls are TRBV28 and TRBJ1-2, with a possible D match to TRBD1 (6 bases). CDR1 and CDR2 from the germline V gene are MDHEN and SYDVKM. The CDR3 totals 12 residues. Trimming shortened V by 10 bases and J by 5 bases, and 14 bases separated the two germline ends. The CDR3 here is CANFGTHYGYTF. Written as DNA, the CDR3 is TGTGCCAATTTCGGGACACATTATGGCTACACCTTC.

This clone was seen just once. The chain is built from TRBV19 and TRBJ2-1; a possible D gene is TRBD1 (5 bases). The CDR3 loop spans 17 amino acids. From germline, CDR1 is LNHDA and CDR2 SQIVND (reference sequence). V shed 2 bases and J shed 0 bases, with 14 bases lying between them. This CDR3 reads CASSIRLQVSSYNEQFF. CDR3 coding DNA: TGTGCCAGTAGTATAAGGCTACAGGTGAGCTCCTACAATGAGCAGTTCTTC.

The gene calls are TRBV10-1 and TRBJ2-1; 8 positions agree with TRBD2. Trimming took 2 bases from V and 12 from J; bases not matched to a gene: 12. The CDR3 totals 15 residues. Germline loops: CDR1 WNHNN, CDR2 SYGVQD (reference sequence). The CDR3 protein is CASSEGPGTSSVQFF. In nucleotides, the CDR3 is TGCGCCAGCAGTGAGGGCCCCGGGACTAGTAGTGTGCAGTTCTTC.

The genes are TRBV9 and TRBJ2-1; TRBD1 aligns across 9 bases. Trimming took 3 bases from V and 1 from J; bases not matched to a gene: 2. The length of the CDR3 is 15 residues. Looked up from germline, CDR1 is SGDLS and CDR2 is YYNGEE. This chain's CDR3 is CASSDRGQSYNEQFF. The CDR3 region has the DNA TGTGCCAGCAGCGACAGGGGGCAGTCCTACAATGAGCAGTTCTTC.

As for this clone: Germline and junction disagree at one end, which may indicate a read error. The chain employs TRBV7-7 and TRBJ2-2; D might be TRBD1 (6 bases). CDR3 size: 16 residues. CDR1 is SSHAT and CDR2 is FNYEAQ in the germline V gene (reference sequence). CDR3 bases: TGTGCTAGCAGTCCAGGGGCAGACGCGAACACCGGGGAGCTGTTTTTT. Translation: CASSPGADANTGELFF.

This clone appeared a few times. The genes are TRBV27 and TRBJ2-2; 10 positions match TRBD1. The CDR3 consists of 17 residues. Germline loops: CDR1 MNHEY, CDR2 SMNVEV (reference sequence). V shed 0 bases, J shed 3 bases, and the junction held 4 bases outside the gene matches. This chain's CDR3 is CASSLSVGTGDTGELFF. The CDR3 DNA follows: TGTGCCAGCAGTTTATCAGTAGGGACAGGGGACACCGGGGAGCTGTTTTTT.

The chain joins TRBV18 to TRBJ2-1, with D possibly TRBD1 on 5 matching bases. CDR1 and CDR2 (germline): KGHSH, LQKENI. The length of the CDR3 is 12 residues. The ends were cut back, 1 base at V and 7 bases at J, with 5 bases in the middle. CDR3 sequence (DNA): TGTGCCAGCTCACCACAGGGGAATGAGCAGTTCTTC. This codes for CASSPQGNEQFF.

The rearrangement joins TRBV28 to TRBJ2-3, with TRBD2 matching 9 bases. Germline CDR1 reads MDHEN; CDR2 reads SYDVKM. There are 15 residues in the CDR3. V trimming: 7 bases; J trimming: 6 bases; junction bases outside the gene matches: 11. The CDR3 sequence is CASKRKREARDTQYF. The CDR3 region has the DNA TGTGCCAGCAAAAGGAAGCGGGAGGCACGGGATACGCAGTATTTT.

The chain joins TRBV5-8 to TRBJ2-1, with D unresolved. Looked up from germline, CDR1 is SGHTS and CDR2 is YDEGEE. The CDR3 is 12 residues long. V was pared by 2 bases and J by 5 bases, with 5 bases between. This chain's CDR3 is CASSFGDNEQFF. CDR3 coding DNA: TGTGCCAGCAGCTTCGGAGACAATGAGCAGTTCTTC.

J is TRBJ2-6 and V is TRBV10-3, with 9 bases lining up with TRBD1. The J segment lost 0 bases and the V segment lost 5 bases, leaving 8 bases of the junction unmatched. Germline CDR1 reads ENHRY; CDR2 reads SYGVKD. The CDR3 is made up of 18 amino acids. The CDR3 DNA reads TGTGCCATCAGTAGCGACAGGGGGAGGCACTCTGGGGCCAACGTCCTGACTTTC. Translated: CAISSDRGRHSGANVLTF.

This clone was recorded a few times. V usage is TRBV27 and J usage is TRBJ1-1, with D possibly matching TRBD1 (6 bases). Germline values: CDR1 MNHEY, CDR2 SMNVEV (reference sequence). The CDR3 is 15 amino acids. V dropped 6 bases and J dropped 4 bases, with 18 bases sitting between them. The CDR3: CASRALTGLGTEAFF. CDR3 sequence (DNA): TGTGCCAGCAGGGCCCTTACAGGGCTTGGCACTGAAGCTTTCTTT.

The chain combines TRBV4-2 with TRBJ1-3; no reliable D call. In germline, CDR1 is LGHNA, CDR2 YNFKEQ. V lost 0 bases and J lost 6, with 6 bases in between. This CDR3 spans 13 amino acids. CDR3 nucleotide sequence: TGTGCCAGCAGCCAAGACAGTCAAAACACCATATATTTT. Amino acids: CASSQDSQNTIYF.

This clone was counted only a few times. The chain couples TRBV4-1 to TRBJ1-1, with D possibly matching TRBD1 (5 bases). V was cut by 3 bases and J by 0 bases, with 11 bases left in between. The CDR3 extends over 15 amino acids. Germline-derived CDR1 and CDR2 are MGHRA and YSYEKL. CDR3 coding DNA: TGCGCCAGCAGCCACCCACAGGACATGAACACTGAAGCTTTCTTT. Translation gives CASSHPQDMNTEAFF.

V and J are TRBV28 and TRBJ2-5; D remains ambiguous. Trimming took 8 bases from V and 3 from J, leaving 13 bases between them. This CDR3 contains 13 residues. From germline, CDR1 is MDHEN and CDR2 SYDVKM. In DNA form, the CDR3 reads TGTGCCAGCGCCGACCAGGCTGAAGAGACCCAGTACTTC. Translation: CASADQAEETQYF.

This chain links TRBV5-8 with TRBJ1-2; 9 bases are shared with TRBD1. The CDR3 covers 13 residues. The germline V gene encodes CDR1 SGHTS and CDR2 YDEGEE. The trim removed 7 bases at V and 12 bases at J, leaving 13 bases unmatched. CDR3 nucleotide sequence: TGTGCCAGCCACCTACAGGGGGCGAGGGGCAACACCTTC. Its protein is CASHLQGARGNTF.